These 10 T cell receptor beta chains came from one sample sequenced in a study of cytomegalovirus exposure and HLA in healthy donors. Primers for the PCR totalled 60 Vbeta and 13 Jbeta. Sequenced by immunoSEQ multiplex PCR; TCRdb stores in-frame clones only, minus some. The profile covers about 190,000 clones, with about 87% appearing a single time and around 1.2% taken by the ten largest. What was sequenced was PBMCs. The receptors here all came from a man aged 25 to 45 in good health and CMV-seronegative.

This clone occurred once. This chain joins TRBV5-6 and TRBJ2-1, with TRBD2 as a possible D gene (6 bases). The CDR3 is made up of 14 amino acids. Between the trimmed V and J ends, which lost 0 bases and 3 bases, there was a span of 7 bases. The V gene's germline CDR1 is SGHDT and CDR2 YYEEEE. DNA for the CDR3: TGTGCCAGCAGCTTGGTGCGGGACTACAATGAGCAGTTCTTC. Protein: CASSLVRDYNEQFF.

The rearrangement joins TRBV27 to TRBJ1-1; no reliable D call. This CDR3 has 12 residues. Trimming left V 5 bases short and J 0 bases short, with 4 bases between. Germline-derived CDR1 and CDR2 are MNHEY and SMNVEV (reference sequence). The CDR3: CASSTMNTEAFF. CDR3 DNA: TGTGCCAGCAGTACTATGAACACTGAAGCTTTCTTT.

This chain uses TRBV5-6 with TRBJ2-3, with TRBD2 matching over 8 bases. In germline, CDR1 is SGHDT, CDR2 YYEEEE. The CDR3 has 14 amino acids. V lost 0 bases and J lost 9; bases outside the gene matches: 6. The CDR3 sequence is CASSLGLAGKTQYF. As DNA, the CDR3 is TGTGCCAGCAGCTTGGGGCTAGCGGGTAAGACGCAGTATTTT.

The CDR3 DNA reads as TGCGCCAGCAGCCTTGGACAGGGGGGGAATCAGCCCCAGCATTTT. Amino acids: CASSLGQGGNQPQHF. This chain joins TRBV4-1 and TRBJ1-5; 10 bases line up with TRBD1. Germline CDR1 is MGHRA and CDR2 is YSYEKL. The CDR3 sequence is 15 residues long. The junction had 4 bases not matched to a gene; V was cut back by 4 bases and J by 4 bases.

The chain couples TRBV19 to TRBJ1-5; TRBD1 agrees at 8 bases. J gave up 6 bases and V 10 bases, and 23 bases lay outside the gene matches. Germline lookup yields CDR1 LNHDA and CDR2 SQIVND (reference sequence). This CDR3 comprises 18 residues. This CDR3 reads CATLPGGGFLPSGQPQHF. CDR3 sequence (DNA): TGTGCCACCCTTCCAGGGGGCGGATTTTTACCCTCCGGTCAGCCCCAGCATTTT. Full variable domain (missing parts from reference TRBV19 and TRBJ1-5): DGGITQSPKYLFRKEGQNVTLSCEQNLNHDAMYWYRQDPGQGLRLIYYSQIVNDFQKGDIAEGYSVSREKKESFPLTVTSAQKNPTAFYLCATLPGGGFLPSGQPQHFGDGTRLSIL.

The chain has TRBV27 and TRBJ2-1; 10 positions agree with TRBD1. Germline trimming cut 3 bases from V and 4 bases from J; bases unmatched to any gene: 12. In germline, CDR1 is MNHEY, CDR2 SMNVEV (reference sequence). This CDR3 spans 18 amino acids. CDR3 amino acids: CASSLLTGGQGGYNEQFF. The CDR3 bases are TGTGCCAGCAGTTTGTTGACAGGGGGCCAAGGGGGATACAATGAGCAGTTCTTC.

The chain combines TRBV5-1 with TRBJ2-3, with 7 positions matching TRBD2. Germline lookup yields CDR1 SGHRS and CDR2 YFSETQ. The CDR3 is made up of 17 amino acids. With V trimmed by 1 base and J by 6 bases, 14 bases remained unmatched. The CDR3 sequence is CASSLSRGVYLRDTQYF. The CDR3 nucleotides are TGCGCCAGCAGCTTGAGCCGGGGGGTCTACCTCCGGGATACGCAGTATTTT.

The CDR3, as DNA: TGTGCCAGCACCCAATGGCCGACTAACTATGGCTACACCTTC. This gives the protein CASTQWPTNYGYTF. This chain links TRBV5-4 with TRBJ1-2; D is unresolved. Trimming stripped 6 bases from V and 0 bases from J, with 12 bases between. CDR3 length: 14 residues. Germline assignment: CDR1 SGHNT and CDR2 YYREEE (reference sequence). Looking up the rest from reference TRBV5-4 and TRBJ1-2 gives the full variable domain: ETGVTQSPTHLIKTRGQQVTLRCSSQSGHNTVSWYQQALGQGPQFIFQYYREEENGRGNFPPRFSGLQFPNYSSELNVNALELDDSALYLCASTQWPTNYGYTFGSGTRLTVV.

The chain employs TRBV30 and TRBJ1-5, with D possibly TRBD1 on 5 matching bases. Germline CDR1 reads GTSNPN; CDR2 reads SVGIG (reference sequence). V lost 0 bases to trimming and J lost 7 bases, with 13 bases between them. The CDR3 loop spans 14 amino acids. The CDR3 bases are TGTGCCTGGAGTGTCTCAATAAGGGGCCAGCCCCAGCATTTT. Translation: CAWSVSIRGQPQHF.

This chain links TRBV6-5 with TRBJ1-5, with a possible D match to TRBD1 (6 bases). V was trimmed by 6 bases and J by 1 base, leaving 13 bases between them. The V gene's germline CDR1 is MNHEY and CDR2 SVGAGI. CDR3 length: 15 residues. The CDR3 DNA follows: TGTGCCAGCAGCTTGACAGGTACCAGCAATCAGCCCCAGCATTTT. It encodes CASSLTGTSNQPQHF.